These 11 T cell receptor beta chains were all obtained from the same sample, sequenced in a study of T cell clonality in common variable immunodeficiency. Produced via immunoSEQ multiplex PCR; TCRdb's table is partial and in-frame only. The sample shows tens of thousands of clones, none of them appearing just once. The sequenced material came from peripheral blood mononuclear cells. The receptors shown here come from a person between 18 and 69 years old in good health.

This clone has at least ten counts. The CDR3 is cut off 3 residues early in the read; its end comes from the germline J gene. This chain joins TRBV6-2 or TRBV6-3 and TRBJ2-2, with D maybe TRBD2 (6 bases). Germline CDR1 MNHEY, CDR2 SVGEGT. The CDR3 has 14 amino acids. V was trimmed by 6 bases and J by 5 bases, leaving 13 bases between them. CDR3: CASRSNRGTGELFF. Partial CDR3 DNA: TGTGCCAGCAGATCCAATCGGGGGACCGGGGAG.

The table lists this clone with many counts. Read sequence stops 3 residues before the CDR3 end, and the germline J gene provides the missing end. The rearrangement joins TRBV19 to TRBJ1-2, with D possibly matching TRBD1 (5 bases). Germline V CDR1 and CDR2: LNHDA, SQIVND (reference sequence). This CDR3 is built from 16 residues. Incomplete CDR3 DNA: TGTGCCAGTAGTATCACGGGAGGAGGGGCCCATCTGGGC. Its protein is CASSITGGGAHLG. The full CDR3 protein reads CASSITGGGAHLGYTF.

This clone occurred many times. Sequencing ends 3 residues short of the CDR3 end; the germline J gene provides the rest. V gene TRBV12-5 combines with J gene TRBJ2-3; TRBD1 matches at 10 bases. Germline values: CDR1 LGHNT, CDR2 FRNRAP. The CDR3 spans 19 residues. V trimming: 3 bases; J trimming: 2 bases; junction bases outside the gene matches: 14. CDR3 DNA (partial): TGTGCTAGTGGTTTTTGGACCGACAGGGGGCAAGGATTCACAGATACG. It yields the protein CASGFWTDRGQGFTDT. The whole CDR3 sequence is CASGFWTDRGQGFTDTQYF. Full variable domain (missing parts from reference TRBV12-5 and TRBJ2-3): DARVTQTPRHKVTEMGQEVTMRCQPILGHNTVFWYRQTMMQGLELLAYFRNRAPLDDSGMPKDRFSAEMPDATLATLKIQPSEPRDSAVYFCASGFWTDRGQGFTDTQYFGPGTRLTVL.

On this clone: The CDR3 goes on 3 residues after the read ends, and that part is filled in from the germline J gene. The genes are TRBV30 and TRBJ1-1, with D possibly matching TRBD1 (5 bases). Between the trimmed V and J ends, which lost 1 base and 6 bases, there was a span of 15 bases. This CDR3 contains 14 residues. Germline CDR1 GTSNPN, CDR2 SVGIG (reference sequence). CDR3 bases read: TGTGCCTGGAGTGGGGCAGGGAGAGACGCTGAA. The encoded protein is CAWSGAGRDAE. The complete CDR3 protein is CAWSGAGRDAEAFF.

This clone occurred many times. The observed sequence ends 3 residues before the CDR3 terminus, with the missing tail filled in from the germline J gene. The rearrangement links TRBV6-1 to TRBJ1-5, with a weak D call TRBD1 (5 bases). V shed 0 bases and J shed 7 bases, with 16 bases lying between them. Germline V gene lookup returns CDR1 MNHNS and CDR2 SASEGT. The CDR3 spans 16 residues. The CDR3 DNA, read in part, is TGTGCCAGCAGTGAAGCCCCCGGGGGGGTACGACAGCCC. As protein: CASSEAPGGVRQP. The complete CDR3 sequence is CASSEAPGGVRQPQHF.

This clone appeared many times. The read stops 3 residues short of the end of the CDR3; the missing end is completed from the germline J gene. The chain joins TRBV20-1 to TRBJ2-3; 12 bases line up with TRBD2. Germline lookup yields CDR1 DFQATT and CDR2 SNEGSKA (reference sequence). The CDR3 consists of 20 residues. Trimming took 1 base from V and 4 from J; bases not matched to a gene: 18. CDR3 bases read: TGCAGTGCTAGAGGTGGCCTAGCGGGGGGGGGTGGAAGTTGGGCAGATACG. Translated: CSARGGLAGGGGSWADT. The CDR3 as a whole reads CSARGGLAGGGGSWADTQYF.

In regard to this clone: The read ends 3 residues shy of where the CDR3 ends; the end is completed using the germline J gene. The chain is built from TRBV7-6 and TRBJ1-2; tentatively, D is TRBD1 (6 bases). The CDR3 extends over 16 amino acids. Germline CDR1 is SGHVS and CDR2 is FNYEAQ. The ends were cut back, 5 bases at V and 6 bases at J, with 22 bases in the middle. CDR3 DNA (partial): TGTGCCAGCAGCCCTTTAACAGGGAGGAGCCTGGATGGC. Its translation is CASSPLTGRSLDG. The entire CDR3 protein reads CASSPLTGRSLDGYTF.

This clone showed up many times. The missing CDR3 end, 3 residues past where the read stops, is filled in from the germline J gene. This sequence joins TRBV6-1 and TRBJ2-5; 8 positions match TRBD2. CDR3 length: 16 residues. J gave up 0 bases and V 3 bases, and 6 bases lay outside the gene matches. Germline V gives CDR1 MNHNS, CDR2 SASEGT. The CDR3 DNA, read in part, is TGTGCCAGCAGTGAGTTCGGGGGGGGCTACCAAGAGACC. It yields the protein CASSEFGGGYQET. The full CDR3 protein reads CASSEFGGGYQETQYF.

This clone was recorded a few times. The observed sequence ends 3 residues before the CDR3 terminus, with the missing tail filled in from the germline J gene. This rearrangement joins TRBV7-3 to TRBJ2-3; 10 bases map to TRBD1. The V and J ends lost 5 bases and 4 bases, in that order; junction bases with no gene match: 12. The CDR3 spans 17 residues. Germline V CDR1 and CDR2: SGHTA, FQGTGA. The covered CDR3 bases are TGTGCCAGCAGCGCCCCGACAGGGGGCAGCTTCGCAGATACG. It yields the protein CASSAPTGGSFADT. The whole CDR3 protein is CASSAPTGGSFADTQYF.

This clone was detected ten times or more. The read gets to within 3 residues of the CDR3 end, and the germline J gene fills in the rest. The V gene is TRBV20-1, the J gene TRBJ2-4, with D unclear. The CDR3 extends over 15 amino acids. The germline V gene encodes CDR1 DFQATT and CDR2 SNEGSKA (reference sequence). Trimming pared 6 bases from V and 4 bases from J, leaving 19 bases between. Incomplete CDR3 DNA: TGCAGTGCCGACGCACCGGCGGAGAGAAAAAACATT. It yields the protein CSADAPAERKNI. The whole CDR3 reads CSADAPAERKNIQYF.

As regards this clone: This likely traces to a read error, being one base from a far larger clone. Partial CDR3 DNA: TGTGCCAGCAGGTACCCTAGCGGGGCATTCACAGATACG. Its protein product is CASRYPSGAFTDT. The complete CDR3 sequence is CASRYPSGAFTDTQYF. This chain uses TRBV6-2 or TRBV6-3 with TRBJ2-3; 9 positions agree with TRBD2. The observed sequence ends 3 residues before the CDR3 terminus, with the missing tail filled in from the germline J gene. The ends lost 6 bases at V and 2 bases at J; junction bases unmatched: 9. CDR3 size: 16 residues. The germline V gene has CDR1 MNHEY and CDR2 SVGEGT.